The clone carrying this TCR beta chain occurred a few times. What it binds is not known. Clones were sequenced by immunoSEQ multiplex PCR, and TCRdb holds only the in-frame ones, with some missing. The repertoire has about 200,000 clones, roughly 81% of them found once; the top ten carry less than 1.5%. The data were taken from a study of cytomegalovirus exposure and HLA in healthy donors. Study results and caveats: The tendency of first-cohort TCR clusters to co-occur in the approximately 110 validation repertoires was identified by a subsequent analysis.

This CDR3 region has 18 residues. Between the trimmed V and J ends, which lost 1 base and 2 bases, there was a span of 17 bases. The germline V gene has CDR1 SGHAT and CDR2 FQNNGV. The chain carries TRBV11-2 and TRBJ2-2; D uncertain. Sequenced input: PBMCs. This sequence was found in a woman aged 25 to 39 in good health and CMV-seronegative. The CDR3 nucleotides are TGTGCCAGCAGCTTAGTGTCAGTGGTTAACCTTAACACCGGGGAGCTGTTTTTT. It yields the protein CASSLVSVVNLNTGELFF.